The rows below give T cell receptor beta chains drawn from one sample of a study of blood T cell repertoires in COVID-19. Sequencing used immunoSEQ multiplex PCR; TCRdb keeps in-frame clones, though not all of them. The sample includes tens of thousands of clones, about 91% seen only once; the top ten take approximately 6.8%. Sequencing was done on a sample of peripheral blood. Source of these receptors: a woman aged 80 or over with acute or convalescent COVID-19. Each CDR3 is given with its conserved first and last residue. Each record gives: D gene, J gene, clone size, V gene, CDR3 length, CDR3 DNA, CDR3 protein. The D gene is left open where the match is weak. Clone sizes are given selectively: once, few, many, or a class where the clone is expanded.

TRBD1	TRBJ2-6	few	TRBV19	15	TGTGCCAGTCCGGACAGGGGGCTTGGGGCCAACGTCCTGACTTTC	CASPDRGLGANVLTF
-	TRBJ2-7	-	TRBV12-3/TRBV12-4	12	TGTGCCAGCAGCCCAGACAGCTACGAGCAGTACTTC	CASSPDSYEQYF
TRBD1	TRBJ1-2	once	TRBV19	15	TGTGCCAGTAGCCTGACCAGGACAGGTAGCTATGGCTACACCTTC	CASSLTRTGSYGYTF
-	TRBJ2-7	-	TRBV14	16	TGTGCCAGCAGCCTCTACTCCGGGACACTAATCTACGAGCAGTACTTC	CASSLYSGTLIYEQYF
-	TRBJ2-1	once	TRBV30	12	TGTGCCTGGGATCCGGGAAACAATGAGCAGTTCTTC	CAWDPGNNEQFF
TRBD2	TRBJ2-7	-	TRBV30	19	TGTGCCTGGAGTCCACCGTTGGGACTAGCGGGAGGGAGAAGCTACGAGCAGTACTTC	CAWSPPLGLAGGRSYEQYF
-	TRBJ1-1	-	TRBV7-3	13	TGTGCCAGCAGCTCGCAGGTGGGCACTGAAGCTTTCTTT	CASSSQVGTEAFF
TRBD2	TRBJ2-7	-	TRBV7-2	16	TGTGCCAGCAGCTCCCGGGGCGGGGGTCGGCGGGACGAGCAGTACTTC	CASSSRGGGRRDEQYF
-	TRBJ2-6	once	TRBV9	18	TGTGCCAGCAGCGTAGTGGGGGCCCTGAATTCTGGGGCCAACGTCCTGACTTTC	CASSVVGALNSGANVLTF
-	TRBJ2-1	-	TRBV2	16	TGTGCCAGCAGTGAAAGGGTGGCAGGGTACTACAATGAGCAGTTCTTC	CASSERVAGYYNEQFF
-	TRBJ1-1	-	TRBV7-2	15	TGTGCCAGCAGCTTAGAAGGGGCAGCCGGCACTGAAGCTTTCTTT	CASSLEGAAGTEAFF
TRBD1	TRBJ2-3	once	TRBV10-3	15	TGTGCCATCAGCGACCCGGGACAGGGGGCAGATACGCAGTATTTT	CAISDPGQGADTQYF
TRBD1	TRBJ2-7	-	TRBV30	15	TGTGCCTGGAGTCCGGGGACAGGGGGTCTCTACGAGCAGTACTTC	CAWSPGTGGLYEQYF
-	TRBJ2-1	-	TRBV23-1	17	TGCGCCAGCAGTCAACTATGGCGGGGTCGATTTTCCAATGAGCAGTTCTTC	CASSQLWRGRFSNEQFF
TRBD1	TRBJ1-3	-	TRBV18	16	TGTGCCAGCTCACCGCAGGGACAGGGGTCTGGAAACACCATATATTTT	CASSPQGQGSGNTIYF
TRBD1	TRBJ1-2	-	TRBV6-5	15	TGTGCCAGCAGGAATCCGGGACAGGGATTGAATGGCTACACCTTC	CASRNPGQGLNGYTF
-	TRBJ2-2	few	TRBV7-9	15	TGTGCCAGCAGCTTAGATCAGGGGAACACCGGGGAGCTGTTTTTT	CASSLDQGNTGELFF
TRBD1	TRBJ2-7	once	TRBV5-4	13	TGTGCCAGCAGCCGCGGACAGGTGGGCGAGCAGTACTTC	CASSRGQVGEQYF
-	TRBJ2-5	-	TRBV9	14	TGTGCCAGCAGCGCTCGGACAGAGCAAGAGACCCAGTACTTC	CASSARTEQETQYF
TRBD1	TRBJ2-7	-	TRBV11-3	15	TGTGCCAGCAGCCGGGGACAGACCACCATCTACGAGCAGTACTTC	CASSRGQTTIYEQYF
-	TRBJ2-5	few	TRBV4-1	15	TGCGCCAGCAGCCAAGGGGAGTCCCCCCAAGAGACCCAGTACTTC	CASSQGESPQETQYF
-	TRBJ2-1	-	TRBV5-1	16	TGCGCCAGCAGCTTGGCGCAGGGCTCACTTCGGGCTGAGCAGTTCTTC	CASSLAQGSLRAEQFF
-	TRBJ2-7	-	TRBV10-3	14	TGTGCCATCACCGGAGGGCCGCCTGAGTACGAGCAGTACTTC	CAITGGPPEYEQYF
TRBD2	TRBJ2-5	-	TRBV7-7	15	TGTGCTAGCAGCTTCCAAGCGGGAGGGGCAGAGACCCAGTACTTC	CASSFQAGGAETQYF
-	TRBJ2-1	few	TRBV29-1	14	TGCAGCGTTGGAGGTCTGGGTAGAATCAATGAGCAGTTCTTC	CSVGGLGRINEQFF
-	TRBJ2-5	-	TRBV6-6	12	TGTGCCAGCGGCTCCAACAGAGAGACCCAGTACTTC	CASGSNRETQYF
-	TRBJ2-7	-	TRBV18	15	TGTGCCAGCTCACCACCGGGCAGGGATCGCTACGAGCAGTACTTC	CASSPPGRDRYEQYF
-	TRBJ1-2	-	TRBV18	17	TGTGCCAGCTCACCTCCCCCCGGCAGGCAGGGTGACTATGGCTACACCTTC	CASSPPPGRQGDYGYTF
TRBD1	TRBJ1-1	-	TRBV3-1/TRBV3-2	14	TGTGCCAGCAGCCCTAGGGACAGGGGCACTGAAGCTTTCTTT	CASSPRDRGTEAFF
TRBD1	TRBJ2-5	few	TRBV2	14	TGTGCCAGCAGGAAGGAGACAGGGGAAGAGACCCAGTACTTC	CASRKETGEETQYF
-	TRBJ2-3	-	TRBV30	15	TGTGCCTGGTCCCCGACAGGCCGGAGCACAGATACGCAGTATTTT	CAWSPTGRSTDTQYF
TRBD1	TRBJ1-2	-	TRBV19	12	TGTGCCAGTAGAGGGACAGGGTGGGTCTACACCTTC	CASRGTGWVYTF
-	TRBJ1-4	-	TRBV14	14	TGTGCCAGCAGCAAACGGGAGGTGGGGGAAAAACTGTTTTTT	CASSKREVGEKLFF
TRBD1	TRBJ1-1	-	TRBV20-1	15	TGCAGTGCTAGTCCCGGGACAGGGAGGAGCACTGAAGCTTTCTTT	CSASPGTGRSTEAFF
-	TRBJ2-2	-	TRBV7-3	14	TGTGCCAGCAGCTTAATCTTAGGGAGCGGGGAGCTGTTTTTT	CASSLILGSGELFF
TRBD1	TRBJ2-7	-	TRBV30	13	TGTGCCTGGAGTGGGGGACAGGGCTACGAGCAGTACTTC	CAWSGGQGYEQYF
TRBD2	TRBJ2-3	once	TRBV6-2/TRBV6-3	14	TGTGCCAGCAGCCGAGCGGGGAACACAGATACGCAGTATTTT	CASSRAGNTDTQYF
-	TRBJ1-1	-	TRBV18	16	TGTGCCAGCTCACCACTGAGAGCGGGAATGAACACTGAAGCTTTCTTT	CASSPLRAGMNTEAFF
-	TRBJ1-5	-	TRBV6-1	13	TGTGCCAGCAGTGAACAGGGGAGACAGCCCCAGCATTTT	CASSEQGRQPQHF
-	TRBJ1-1	-	TRBV7-6	15	TGTGCCAGCAGCTTAGATCTGGGGCCGAACACTGAAGCTTTCTTT	CASSLDLGPNTEAFF
-	TRBJ1-4	-	TRBV19	15	TGTGCCAGTAGTATAGATCAAACAGGGCCTGAAAAACTGTTTTTT	CASSIDQTGPEKLFF
TRBD1	TRBJ1-2	-	TRBV5-1	14	TGCGCCAGCAGCTTGGATGGACAGGGGGATGGCTACACCTTC	CASSLDGQGDGYTF
-	TRBJ1-3	once	TRBV20-1	15	TGCAGTGCTAGTTCTGATGGAGGTCCTGGAAACACCATATATTTT	CSASSDGGPGNTIYF
TRBD1	TRBJ1-1	-	TRBV19	14	TGTGCCAGTAGTTTGACAGGGGTGAGGACTGAAGCTTTCTTT	CASSLTGVRTEAFF
TRBD1	TRBJ2-5	-	TRBV27	14	TGTGCCAGCAGGGCTACAGGGGGCCGAGAGACCCAGTACTTC	CASRATGGRETQYF
TRBD2	TRBJ2-7	-	TRBV19	16	TGTGCCAGTAGTGACCCGGGACTAGCGGCAACCTACGAGCAGTACTTC	CASSDPGLAATYEQYF
TRBD2	TRBJ2-3	few	TRBV4-2	16	TGTGCCAGCAGCCAAACTAGCGGGGGGTTCACAGATACGCAGTATTTT	CASSQTSGGFTDTQYF
TRBD2	TRBJ2-1	-	TRBV3-1/TRBV3-2	17	TGTGCCAGCAGCCAAGTACACAGCGGGGGTGTCTACAATGAGCAGTTCTTC	CASSQVHSGGVYNEQFF